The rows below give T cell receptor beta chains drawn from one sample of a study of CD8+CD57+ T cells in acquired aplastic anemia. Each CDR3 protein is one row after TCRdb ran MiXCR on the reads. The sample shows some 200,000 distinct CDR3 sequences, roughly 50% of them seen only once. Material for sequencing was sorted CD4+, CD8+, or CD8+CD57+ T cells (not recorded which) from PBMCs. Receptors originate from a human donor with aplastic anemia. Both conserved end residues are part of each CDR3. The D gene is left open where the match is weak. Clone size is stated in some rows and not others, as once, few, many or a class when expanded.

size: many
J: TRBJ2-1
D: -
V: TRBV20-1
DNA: TGCAGTGCTCCCAAACAGGGGAGGCTATACAATGAGCAGTTCTTC
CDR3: CSAPKQGRLYNEQFF

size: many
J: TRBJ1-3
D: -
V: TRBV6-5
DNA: TGTGCCAGCAGCATCGCCGGACCGACTAACACCATATATTTT
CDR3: CASSIAGPTNTIYF

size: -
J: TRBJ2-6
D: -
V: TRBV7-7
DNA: TGTGCCAGCAGCTCCAGCGCAGGGGCCAACGTCCTGACTTTC
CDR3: CASSSSAGANVLTF

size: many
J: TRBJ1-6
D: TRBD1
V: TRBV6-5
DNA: TGTGCCAGCAGCCGCCTAGGGACAGGGAAAAGTAATTCACCCCTCCACTTT
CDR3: CASSRLGTGKSNSPLHF

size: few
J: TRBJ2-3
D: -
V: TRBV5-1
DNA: TGCGCCAGCAGCTTCCGGGACATCCGATCGAGCACAGATACGCAGTATTTT
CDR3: CASSFRDIRSSTDTQYF

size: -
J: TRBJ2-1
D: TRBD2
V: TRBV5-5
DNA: TGTGCCAGCAGCTTGCGGCGAGCGGGGTTTTCCTACAATGAGCAGTTCTTC
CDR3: CASSLRRAGFSYNEQFF

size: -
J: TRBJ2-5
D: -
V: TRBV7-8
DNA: TGTGCCAGCAGCTTAGGCCAGGGGGCGGGGGGGCAAGAGACCCAGTACTTC
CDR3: CASSLGQGAGGQETQYF

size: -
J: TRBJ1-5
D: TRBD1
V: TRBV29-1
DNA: TGCAGCGTGACAGGGGGCTTCAATCAGCCCCAGCATTTT
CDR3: CSVTGGFNQPQHF

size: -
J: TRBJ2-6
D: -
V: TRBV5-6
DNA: TGTGCCAGCAGCTTGGACCTGAACACCGGGGCCAACGTCCTGACTTTC
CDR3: CASSLDLNTGANVLTF

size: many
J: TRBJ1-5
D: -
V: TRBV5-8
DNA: TGTGCCAGCAGCTTGAGGCGGAATCAGCCCCAGCATTTT
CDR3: CASSLRRNQPQHF

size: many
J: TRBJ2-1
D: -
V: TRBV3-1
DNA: TGTGCCAGCAGCCAAGGTGGTGTCCACAATGAGCAGTTCTTC
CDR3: CASSQGGVHNEQFF

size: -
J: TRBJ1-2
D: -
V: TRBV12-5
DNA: TGTGCTAGTGGTTTGGTCGGCATTGGCGGCTACACCTTC
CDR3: CASGLVGIGGYTF

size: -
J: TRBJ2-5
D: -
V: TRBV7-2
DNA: TGTGCCAGCAGCTTATCGTTGGCAGCAGAGACCCAGTACTTC
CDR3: CASSLSLAAETQYF

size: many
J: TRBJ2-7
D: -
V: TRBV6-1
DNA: TGTGCCAGCAGTGCGGCTAATAGCGACGAGCAGTACTTC
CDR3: CASSAANSDEQYF

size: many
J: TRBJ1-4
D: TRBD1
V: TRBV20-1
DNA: TGCAGTGCTCCAGGACAGGGGACTAATGAAAAACTGTTTTTT
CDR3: CSAPGQGTNEKLFF

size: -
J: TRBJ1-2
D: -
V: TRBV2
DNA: TGTGCCAGCAGTGACCGAGCGGGGAGCTATGGCTACACCTTC
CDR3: CASSDRAGSYGYTF

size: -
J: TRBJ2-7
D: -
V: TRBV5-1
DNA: TGCGCCAGCAGCCAGTACTTCTCCTACGAGCAGTACTTC
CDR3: CASSQYFSYEQYF

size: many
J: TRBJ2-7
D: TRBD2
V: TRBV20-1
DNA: TGCAGTGCCAGGAGGGCTAGCGGGAGAGACGAGCAGTACTTC
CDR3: CSARRASGRDEQYF

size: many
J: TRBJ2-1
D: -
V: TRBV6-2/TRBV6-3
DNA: TGTGCCAGCAGCCGCAACTTGGGAGGCAATGAGCAGTTCTTC
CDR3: CASSRNLGGNEQFF

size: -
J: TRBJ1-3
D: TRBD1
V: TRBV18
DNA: TGTGCCAGCTCACCTACGGACAGGCCACAAGGAAACACCATATATTTT
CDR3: CASSPTDRPQGNTIYF

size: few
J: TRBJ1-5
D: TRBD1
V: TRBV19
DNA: TGTGCCAGTAGTATGGGGGGACAGGGGGTTGCTCAGCCCCAGCATTTT
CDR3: CASSMGGQGVAQPQHF

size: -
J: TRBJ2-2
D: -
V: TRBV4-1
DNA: TGCGCCAGCAGGTCCGAACGGGACTTTTCGAACACCGGGGAGCTGTTTTTT
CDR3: CASRSERDFSNTGELFF

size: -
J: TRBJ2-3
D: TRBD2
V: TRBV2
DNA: TGTGCCAGCAGACGGGGGGGCGTGCAGTATTTT
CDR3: CASRRGGVQYF

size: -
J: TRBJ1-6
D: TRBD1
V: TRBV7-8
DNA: TGTGCCAGCAGCTTAAGACAGGGGGATTCACCCCTCCACTTT
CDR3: CASSLRQGDSPLHF

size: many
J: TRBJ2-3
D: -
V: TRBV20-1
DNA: TGCAGTGCTAGAACGGGACCCACAGATACGCAGTATTTT
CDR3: CSARTGPTDTQYF

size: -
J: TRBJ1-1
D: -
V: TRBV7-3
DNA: TGTGCCAGCAGCTCCCATGGACAAAAGGACACTGAAGCTCCCTTT
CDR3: CASSSHGQKDTEAPF

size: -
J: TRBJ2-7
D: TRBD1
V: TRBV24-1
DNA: TGTGCCACCAGTGATCGGACAGGAGGTAGCGAGCAGTACTTC
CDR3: CATSDRTGGSEQYF

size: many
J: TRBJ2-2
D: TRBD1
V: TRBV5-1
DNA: TGCGCCAGCAGCCATACGATGACAGGGGGGACCGGGGAGCTGTTTTTT
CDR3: CASSHTMTGGTGELFF

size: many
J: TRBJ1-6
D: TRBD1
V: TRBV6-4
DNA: TGTGCCAGCAGTCCGTCGATCACAGGGGGTTCGCCCCTCCACTTT
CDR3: CASSPSITGGSPLHF

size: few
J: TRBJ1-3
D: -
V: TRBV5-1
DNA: TGCGCCAGCAGCTTAGACCGCAGGGCGTTGGGAAACACCATATATTTT
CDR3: CASSLDRRALGNTIYF

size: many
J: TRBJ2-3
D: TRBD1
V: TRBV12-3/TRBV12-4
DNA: TGTGCCAGCAGCCAGGGGACAGAAACTAATACGCAGTATTTT
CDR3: CASSQGTETNTQYF

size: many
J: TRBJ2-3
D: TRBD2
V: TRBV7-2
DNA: TGTGCCAGCAGCCCCGGGCGGGGGGGCCGCCCTAGCACAGATACGCAGTATTTT
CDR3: CASSPGRGGRPSTDTQYF

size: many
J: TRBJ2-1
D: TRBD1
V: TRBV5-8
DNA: TGTGCCAGCAGTTTACCGGGACAGGGGGCTCCTTTCAAGTTCTTC
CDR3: CASSLPGQGAPFKFF

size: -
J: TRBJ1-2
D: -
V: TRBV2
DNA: TGTGCCAGCAGTTTTACAGGGAGAGGCTACACCTTC
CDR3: CASSFTGRGYTF

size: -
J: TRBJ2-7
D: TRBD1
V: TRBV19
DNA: TGTGCCAGCAGCCCCACAGGGGTCACCGGGGAGCTGTACTTC
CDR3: CASSPTGVTGELYF

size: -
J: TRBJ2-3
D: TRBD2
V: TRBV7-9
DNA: TGTGCCAGCAGCTTGTCGGGGGGTACGCAGTATTTT
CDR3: CASSLSGGTQYF

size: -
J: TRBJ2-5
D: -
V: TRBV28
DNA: TGTGCCAGCAGTGGGTGGGGAGGGGGGGCACAAGAGACCCAGTACTTC
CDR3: CASSGWGGGAQETQYF

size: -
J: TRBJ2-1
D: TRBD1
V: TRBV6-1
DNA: TGTGCCATCCGCCCAGGGGGCGACTACAATGAGCAGTTCTTC
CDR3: CAIRPGGDYNEQFF

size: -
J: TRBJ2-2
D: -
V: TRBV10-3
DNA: TGTGCCATCAGGCCGAACAGGGGCCGGGAGACCGGGGAGCTGTTTTTT
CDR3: CAIRPNRGRETGELFF

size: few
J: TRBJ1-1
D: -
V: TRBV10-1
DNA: -
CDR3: CATQDREENYTCYAFF

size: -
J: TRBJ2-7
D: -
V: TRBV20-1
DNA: TGCAGTGCTAGAGGAGCCAGGCCCTACGAGCAGTACTTC
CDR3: CSARGARPYEQYF

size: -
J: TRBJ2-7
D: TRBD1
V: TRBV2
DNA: TGTGCCAGCAGGGACAGGGGGACATACAACGAGCAGTACTTC
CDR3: CASRDRGTYNEQYF

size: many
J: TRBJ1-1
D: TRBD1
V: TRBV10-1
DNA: TGCGCCAGCAGGGGACAGAACTCTGAAGCTTTCTTT
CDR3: CASRGQNSEAFF

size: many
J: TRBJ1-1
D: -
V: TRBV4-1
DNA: TGCGCCAGCAGCCCTTTGTTTCGAACTGAAGCTTTCTTT
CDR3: CASSPLFRTEAFF

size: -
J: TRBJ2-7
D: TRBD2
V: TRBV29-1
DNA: TGCAGCGTTCGACTAGCGGGCGAGCAGTACTTC
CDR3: CSVRLAGEQYF

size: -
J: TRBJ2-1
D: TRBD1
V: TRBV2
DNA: TGTGCCAGCGGTGATTTACAGGGGCGACCCTACGAGCAGTTCTTC
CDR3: CASGDLQGRPYEQFF

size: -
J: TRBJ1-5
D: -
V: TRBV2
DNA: TGTGCCAGCAGTGATGTTAGCAATCAGCCCCAGCATTTT
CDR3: CASSDVSNQPQHF

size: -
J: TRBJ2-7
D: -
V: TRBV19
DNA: TGTGCCAGCAGCCAAAATTGGCTGGGCGGGGGCCTTCGGGAGCAGTACTTC
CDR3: CASSQNWLGGGLREQYF